Sequencing of this T cell receptor beta chain was carried out in a study of resident and recirculating memory T cells in vitiligo. Turning to the study itself: Samples were epidermis from two lesional and two nonlesional sites, plus PBMCs.

Stable patients also lacked confetti depigmentation, a sign of active vitiligo. Study-level findings and limits: TCR sequences were not conserved across biopsy sites or patients. Vitiligo lesions lacked a unique dominant clone, and clonality varied.

There are 18 residues in the CDR3. Germline-derived CDR1 and CDR2 are SGHAT and FQNNGV. The V end lost 0 bases, the J end lost 1 base, and 18 bases lay between the germline ends. On this clone itself: The antigen is unknown.

Generated by immunoSEQ multiplex PCR, the TCRdb table keeps only in-frame clones and is missing some. The sample records tens of thousands of clones, roughly nine tenths being singletons. Material for sequencing was blood. The sequence came from a male donor with vitiligo. The J gene is TRBJ1-1, the V gene TRBV11-2; possibly TRBD1 for D (5 bases). The CDR3 loop reads CASSLDIGVGRGNTEAFF. The CDR3 nucleotides read TGTGCCAGCAGCTTAGATATTGGGGTGGGGCGGGGGAACACTGAAGCTTTCTTT.